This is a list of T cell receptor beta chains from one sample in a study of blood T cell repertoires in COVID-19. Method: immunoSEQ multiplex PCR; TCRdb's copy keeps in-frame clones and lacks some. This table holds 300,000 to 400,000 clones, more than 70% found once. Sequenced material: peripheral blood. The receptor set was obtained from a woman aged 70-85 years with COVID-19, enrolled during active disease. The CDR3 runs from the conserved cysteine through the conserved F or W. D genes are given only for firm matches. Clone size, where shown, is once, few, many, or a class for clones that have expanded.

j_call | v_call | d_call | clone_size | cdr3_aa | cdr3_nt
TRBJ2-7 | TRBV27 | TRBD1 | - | CASSSGTEPYEQYF | TGTGCCAGCAGTTCCGGGACAGAACCCTACGAGCAGTACTTC
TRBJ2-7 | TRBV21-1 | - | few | CASSKSLAGDEQYF | TGTGCCAGCAGCAAATCCCTGGCGGGGGACGAGCAGTACTTC
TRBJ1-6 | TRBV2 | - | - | CADGQANSPLHF | TGTGCCGATGGGCAGGCGAATTCACCCCTCCACTTT
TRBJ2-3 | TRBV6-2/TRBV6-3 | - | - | CASSYSGGADTQYF | TGTGCCAGCAGTTACTCGGGCGGGGCAGATACGCAGTATTTT
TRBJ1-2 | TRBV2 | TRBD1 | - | CASRSGTGYVYGYTF | TGTGCCAGCAGATCCGGGACAGGTTACGTCTATGGCTACACCTTC
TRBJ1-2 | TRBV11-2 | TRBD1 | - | CASSLNAGGLYGYTF | TGTGCCAGCAGCTTAAACGCAGGGGGGCTGTATGGCTACACCTTC
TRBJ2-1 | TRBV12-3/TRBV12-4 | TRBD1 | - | CASSPGQDNEQFF | TGTGCCAGCAGCCCGGGACAGGACAATGAGCAGTTCTTC
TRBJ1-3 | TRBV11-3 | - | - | CASSLDEERVRGIGNTIYF | TGTGCCAGCAGCTTAGACGAGGAGCGGGTAAGGGGAATTGGAAACACCATATATTTT
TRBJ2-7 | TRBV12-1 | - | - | CASSGRLAGNFLYEQYF | TGTGCCAGCAGCGGAAGACTAGCGGGCAACTTTCTCTACGAGCAGTACTTC
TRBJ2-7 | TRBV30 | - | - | CAYQLGGGPTYEQYF | TGTGCCTACCAGCTTGGCGGGGGCCCCACTTACGAGCAGTACTTC
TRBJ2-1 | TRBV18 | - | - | CASSPPYPRVEQFF | TGTGCCAGCTCACCACCGTATCCTCGGGTTGAGCAGTTCTTC
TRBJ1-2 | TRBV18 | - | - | CASSPDSYGYTF | TGTGCCAGCTCACCGGACAGCTATGGCTACACCTTC
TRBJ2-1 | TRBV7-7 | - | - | CASSLGRDNEQFF | TGTGCCAGCAGCTTAGGCAGGGACAATGAGCAGTTCTTC
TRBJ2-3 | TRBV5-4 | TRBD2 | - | CASIAAGGTDTQYF | TGTGCCAGTATCGCGGCGGGGGGCACAGATACGCAGTATTTT
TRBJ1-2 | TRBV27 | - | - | CASSSGVAGYTF | TGTGCCAGCAGTTCAGGGGTGGCGGGCTACACCTTC
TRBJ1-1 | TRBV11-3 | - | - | CASSDRTSHEAFF | TGTGCCAGCAGCGACAGGACCAGCCATGAAGCTTTCTTT
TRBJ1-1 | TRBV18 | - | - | CASSPPFPRMNTEAFF | TGTGCCAGCTCACCACCTTTCCCCAGGATGAACACTGAAGCTTTCTTT
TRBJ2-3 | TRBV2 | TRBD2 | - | CASSEGGGGAKDTQYF | TGTGCCAGCAGTGAAGGTGGCGGGGGGGCGAAAGATACGCAGTATTTT
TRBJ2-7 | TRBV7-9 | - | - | CASSPSYEQYF | TGTGCCAGCAGCCCCAGCTACGAGCAGTACTTC
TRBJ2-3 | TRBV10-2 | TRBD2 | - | CASSDERGGTDTQYF | TGCGCCAGCAGTGACGAACGGGGGGGCACAGATACGCAGTATTTT
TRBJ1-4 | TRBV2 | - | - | CASSGRDNEKLFF | TGTGCCAGCAGCGGCAGGGATAATGAAAAACTGTTTTTT
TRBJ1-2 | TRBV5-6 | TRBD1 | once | CASTYLDRAKGYTF | TGTGCCAGCACCTACCTGGACAGGGCGAAGGGCTACACCTTC
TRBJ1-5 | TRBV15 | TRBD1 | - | CATSRGTVHSNQPQHF | TGTGCCACCAGCAGGGGGACAGTTCATAGCAATCAGCCCCAGCATTTT
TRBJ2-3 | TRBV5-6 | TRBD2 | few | CASSMYSGGASTDTQYF | TGTGCCAGCAGCATGTATAGCGGGGGGGCTAGCACAGATACGCAGTATTTT
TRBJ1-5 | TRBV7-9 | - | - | CASSRTTSNQPQHF | TGTGCCAGCAGCCGTACTACTAGCAATCAGCCCCAGCATTTT
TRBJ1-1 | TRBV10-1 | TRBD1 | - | CASQDRGKGVAFF | TGCGCCAGCCAGGACAGGGGGAAAGGCGTAGCTTTCTTT
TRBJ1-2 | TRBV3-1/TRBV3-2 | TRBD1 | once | CASSPGQGDYGYTF | TGTGCCAGCAGCCCGGGACAGGGCGACTATGGCTACACCTTC
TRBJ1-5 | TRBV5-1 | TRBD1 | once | CASSWTGDDQPQHF | TGCGCCAGCTCTTGGACAGGGGACGATCAGCCCCAGCATTTT
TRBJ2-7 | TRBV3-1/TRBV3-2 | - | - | CASSQDATATPGEQYF | TGTGCCAGCAGCCAAGACGCGACAGCGACTCCGGGCGAGCAGTACTTC